This is a list of T cell receptor beta chains from one sample in a study of cytomegalovirus exposure and HLA in healthy donors. The method was immunoSEQ multiplex PCR; TCRdb's version includes in-frame clones alone and lacks a portion of them. The table includes about 94,000 clones, over 60% detected once. Sequencing was performed on PBMCs. Every receptor here comes from a young man in good health and CMV-seronegative. CDR3s include the opening cysteine and the closing phenylalanine or tryptophan. Fields, in order: J gene, V gene, clone size, D gene, CDR3 protein, CDR3 DNA. D genes are given only for firm matches. Part of the rows lack a size; the others show once, few, many or a class for expanded clones.

J gene: TRBJ2-4; V gene: TRBV29-1; clone size: .; D gene: TRBD2; CDR3 protein: CSVDRGLAGSAPKNIQYF; CDR3 DNA: TGCAGCGTCGATCGGGGACTAGCGGGATCGGCCCCCAAAAACATTCAGTACTTC
J gene: TRBJ1-1; V gene: TRBV7-9; clone size: few; D gene: .; CDR3 protein: CASSLRRNTEAFF; CDR3 DNA: TGTGCCAGCAGCTTACGGAGGAACACTGAAGCTTTCTTT
J gene: TRBJ2-1; V gene: TRBV6-1; clone size: .; D gene: TRBD1; CDR3 protein: CASSEQRQGLNEQFF; CDR3 DNA: TGTGCCAGCAGTGAACAGCGACAGGGCTTAAATGAGCAGTTCTTC
J gene: TRBJ1-4; V gene: TRBV9; clone size: few; D gene: .; CDR3 protein: CASSPRRGTNEKLFF; CDR3 DNA: TGTGCCAGCAGCCCCCGAAGAGGGACTAATGAAAAACTGTTTTTT
J gene: TRBJ2-2; V gene: TRBV4-3; clone size: .; D gene: .; CDR3 protein: CASSPLVTGELFF; CDR3 DNA: TGCGCCAGCAGCCCATTAGTCACCGGGGAGCTGTTTTTT
J gene: TRBJ2-3; V gene: TRBV27; clone size: once; D gene: .; CDR3 protein: CASGRGYDTQYF; CDR3 DNA: TGTGCCAGCGGTAGGGGGTACGATACGCAGTATTTT
J gene: TRBJ1-6; V gene: TRBV10-1; clone size: once; D gene: .; CDR3 protein: CASSESRLGVSPLHF; CDR3 DNA: TGCGCCAGCAGTGAGTCGCGGCTCGGGGTTTCACCCCTCCACTTT
J gene: TRBJ2-7; V gene: TRBV5-1; clone size: .; D gene: .; CDR3 protein: CASSLAADLSYEQYF; CDR3 DNA: TGCGCCAGCAGCTTAGCGGCGGACCTTTCTTACGAGCAGTACTTC
J gene: TRBJ2-3; V gene: TRBV15; clone size: .; D gene: .; CDR3 protein: CATSPGLRTDTQYF; CDR3 DNA: TGTGCCACCAGCCCCGGACTACGCACAGATACGCAGTATTTT
J gene: TRBJ1-2; V gene: TRBV6-1; clone size: .; D gene: .; CDR3 protein: CASSSTQPLSGYTF; CDR3 DNA: TGTGCCAGCAGTAGCACTCAACCTCTATCCGGCTACACCTTC
J gene: TRBJ1-3; V gene: TRBV6-5; clone size: once; D gene: .; CDR3 protein: CASSYARALGGNTIYF; CDR3 DNA: TGTGCCAGCAGTTACGCGCGGGCACTAGGTGGAAACACCATATATTTT
J gene: TRBJ2-1; V gene: TRBV6-5; clone size: .; D gene: TRBD1; CDR3 protein: CASSYSGTDHNEQFF; CDR3 DNA: TGTGCCAGCAGTTACTCAGGGACAGACCACAATGAGCAGTTCTTC
J gene: TRBJ1-1; V gene: TRBV6-5; clone size: .; D gene: .; CDR3 protein: CASRPRGYTEAFF; CDR3 DNA: TGTGCCAGCAGACCCCGCGGGTACACTGAAGCTTTCTTT
J gene: TRBJ2-1; V gene: TRBV11-2; clone size: .; D gene: TRBD1; CDR3 protein: CASSAIGTGDEQFF; CDR3 DNA: TGTGCCAGCAGCGCAATCGGGACAGGGGATGAGCAGTTCTTC
J gene: TRBJ2-2; V gene: TRBV7-3; clone size: .; D gene: .; CDR3 protein: CASSRTSYTGELFF; CDR3 DNA: TGTGCCAGCAGCCGGACTTCCTACACCGGGGAGCTGTTTTTT
J gene: TRBJ2-1; V gene: TRBV27; clone size: .; D gene: TRBD2; CDR3 protein: CASRNPSGGRYNEQFF; CDR3 DNA: TGTGCCAGCAGAAACCCTAGCGGGGGCCGATACAATGAGCAGTTCTTC
J gene: TRBJ1-3; V gene: TRBV7-8; clone size: .; D gene: .; CDR3 protein: CASSSLILDKAGNTIYF; CDR3 DNA: TGTGCCAGCAGCTCACTTATATTGGACAAGGCTGGAAACACCATATATTTT
J gene: TRBJ1-1; V gene: TRBV5-1; clone size: .; D gene: .; CDR3 protein: CASTPELGLNTEAFF; CDR3 DNA: TGCGCCAGCACCCCGGAGCTGGGTTTAAACACTGAAGCTTTCTTT
J gene: TRBJ2-2; V gene: TRBV5-1; clone size: .; D gene: TRBD1; CDR3 protein: CASSHGTGNTGELFF; CDR3 DNA: TGCGCCAGCAGCCACGGGACAGGGAACACCGGGGAGCTGTTTTTT
J gene: TRBJ2-5; V gene: TRBV4-2; clone size: .; D gene: TRBD2; CDR3 protein: CASSQAWERGTEETQYF; CDR3 DNA: TGTGCCAGCAGCCAAGCTTGGGAGCGGGGCACTGAAGAGACCCAGTACTTC
J gene: TRBJ2-3; V gene: TRBV18; clone size: .; D gene: TRBD2; CDR3 protein: CASSPLPLLAGFADTQYF; CDR3 DNA: TGTGCCAGCTCACCCCTCCCCCTACTAGCGGGTTTTGCAGATACGCAGTATTTT
J gene: TRBJ2-7; V gene: TRBV10-3; clone size: .; D gene: .; CDR3 protein: CAISEVRGKAYEQYF; CDR3 DNA: TGTGCCATCAGTGAAGTCAGGGGAAAGGCCTACGAGCAGTACTTC
J gene: TRBJ2-2; V gene: TRBV7-2; clone size: few; D gene: TRBD1; CDR3 protein: CASSLPRGLTTGELFF; CDR3 DNA: TGTGCCAGCAGCTTGCCGAGGGGGCTCACCACCGGGGAGCTGTTTTTT
J gene: TRBJ2-2; V gene: TRBV7-7; clone size: .; D gene: TRBD2; CDR3 protein: CASSLAGDTGELVF; CDR3 DNA: TGTGCTAGCAGCTTAGCGGGGGACACCGGGGAGCTGGTTTTT
J gene: TRBJ2-1; V gene: TRBV15; clone size: few; D gene: TRBD2; CDR3 protein: CATSRSSFGGGNEQFF; CDR3 DNA: TGTGCCACCAGCAGAAGTAGTTTCGGGGGGGGCAATGAGCAGTTCTTC
J gene: TRBJ2-1; V gene: TRBV6-1; clone size: .; D gene: .; CDR3 protein: CASMKRPTNEQFF; CDR3 DNA: TGTGCCAGCATGAAGAGGCCGACCAATGAGCAGTTCTTC
J gene: TRBJ2-2; V gene: TRBV10-3; clone size: once; D gene: .; CDR3 protein: CAISAENTGELFF; CDR3 DNA: TGTGCCATCAGTGCAGAGAACACCGGGGAGCTGTTTTTT
J gene: TRBJ1-1; V gene: TRBV12-5; clone size: .; D gene: TRBD1; CDR3 protein: CASGLATPIRGSPEAFF; CDR3 DNA: TGTGCTAGTGGTTTGGCTACCCCCATCAGGGGGTCACCTGAAGCTTTCTTT
J gene: TRBJ1-1; V gene: TRBV7-9; clone size: once; D gene: TRBD1; CDR3 protein: CASSTSGQGNTEAFF; CDR3 DNA: TGTGCCAGCAGCACGTCAGGACAGGGCAACACTGAAGCTTTCTTT
J gene: TRBJ1-1; V gene: TRBV7-9; clone size: once; D gene: .; CDR3 protein: CASSLGPGKNTEAFF; CDR3 DNA: TGTGCCAGCAGCTTAGGGCCGGGGAAGAACACTGAAGCTTTCTTT
J gene: TRBJ1-1; V gene: TRBV11-2; clone size: once; D gene: .; CDR3 protein: CASSAGRGNTEAFF; CDR3 DNA: TGTGCCAGCAGCGCCGGCAGGGGGAACACTGAAGCTTTCTTT
J gene: TRBJ2-7; V gene: TRBV19; clone size: .; D gene: TRBD1; CDR3 protein: CASSRQGVYEQYF; CDR3 DNA: TGTGCCAGTAGCCGACAGGGGGTATACGAGCAGTACTTC
J gene: TRBJ2-2; V gene: TRBV7-7; clone size: .; D gene: TRBD2; CDR3 protein: CASSLSSWEGHTGELFF; CDR3 DNA: TGTGCTAGCAGCCTTTCCTCGTGGGAGGGCCACACCGGGGAGCTGTTTTTT
J gene: TRBJ1-3; V gene: TRBV11-2; clone size: .; D gene: .; CDR3 protein: CASSFTGTGNTIYF; CDR3 DNA: TGTGCCAGCAGCTTCACAGGGACTGGAAACACCATATATTTT
J gene: TRBJ1-2; V gene: TRBV18; clone size: .; D gene: TRBD1; CDR3 protein: CASSPARLNRGFSNYGYTF; CDR3 DNA: TGTGCCAGCTCACCGGCCCGGCTTAACAGGGGGTTTTCTAACTATGGCTACACCTTC
J gene: TRBJ2-2; V gene: TRBV28; clone size: few; D gene: TRBD1; CDR3 protein: CASRRTGSTGELFF; CDR3 DNA: TGTGCCAGCAGGCGGACAGGGAGCACCGGGGAGCTGTTTTTT
J gene: TRBJ2-1; V gene: TRBV5-1; clone size: .; D gene: TRBD2; CDR3 protein: CASSSPLAGVPYNEQFF; CDR3 DNA: TGCGCCAGCAGCTCCCCCCTAGCGGGAGTACCCTACAATGAGCAGTTCTTC
J gene: TRBJ2-3; V gene: TRBV18; clone size: .; D gene: .; CDR3 protein: CASLPYSGPDTQYF; CDR3 DNA: TGTGCCAGCTTACCGTACAGCGGCCCAGATACGCAGTATTTT
J gene: TRBJ2-3; V gene: TRBV19; clone size: .; D gene: .; CDR3 protein: CASKSDLSTDTQYF; CDR3 DNA: TGTGCCAGTAAGTCAGATTTAAGCACAGATACGCAGTATTTT
J gene: TRBJ2-1; V gene: TRBV19; clone size: .; D gene: TRBD2; CDR3 protein: CASSIAGGINEQFF; CDR3 DNA: TGTGCCAGTAGTATAGCGGGGGGGATCAATGAGCAGTTCTTC
J gene: TRBJ1-5; V gene: TRBV19; clone size: .; D gene: .; CDR3 protein: CASSIDRSNQPQHF; CDR3 DNA: TGTGCCAGTAGTATAGACAGAAGCAATCAGCCCCAGCATTTT
J gene: TRBJ2-7; V gene: TRBV7-9; clone size: few; D gene: TRBD2; CDR3 protein: CASSTGAGAEEQYF; CDR3 DNA: TGTGCCAGCAGCACCGGAGCGGGAGCGGAAGAGCAGTACTTC